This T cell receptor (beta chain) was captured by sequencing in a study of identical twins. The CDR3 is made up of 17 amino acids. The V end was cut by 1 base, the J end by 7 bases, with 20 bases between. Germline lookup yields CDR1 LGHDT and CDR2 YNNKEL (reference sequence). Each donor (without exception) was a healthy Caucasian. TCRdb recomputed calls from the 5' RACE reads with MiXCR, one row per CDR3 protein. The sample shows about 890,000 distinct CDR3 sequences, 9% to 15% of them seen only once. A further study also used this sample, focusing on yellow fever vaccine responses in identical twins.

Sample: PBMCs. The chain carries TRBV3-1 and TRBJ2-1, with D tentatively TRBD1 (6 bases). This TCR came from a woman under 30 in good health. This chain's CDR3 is CASSQVKPGHLRNEQFF. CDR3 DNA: TGTGCCAGCAGCCAAGTAAAACCGGGACACCTTAGGAATGAGCAGTTCTTC.